The clone carrying this T cell receptor beta chain has a single count. The source of the sample is a study of blood T cell repertoires in COVID-19. Background on the study: Sources were T cells, B-cell-depleted T cells, or PBMCs; the material itself was cDNA or gDNA.

This CDR3 has 19 residues. V gave up 3 bases and J gave up 5 bases; unmatched junction bases: 10. Germline CDR1 KGHDR, CDR2 SFDVKD. Assay used: immunoSEQ multiplex PCR; TCRdb lists only in-frame clones, some missing. This table holds 200,000 or so clones, 70% to 90% found once. The material sequenced was peripheral blood. V and J are TRBV24-1 and TRBJ2-1; 15 bases fit TRBD2. This clonotype was obtained from a man aged 50-59 years who had recovered from COVID-19. CDR3 amino acids: CATSDVAWTSGRADNEQFF. The CDR3 coding sequence is TGTGCCACCAGTGATGTAGCCTGGACTAGCGGGAGGGCGGACAATGAGCAGTTCTTC.